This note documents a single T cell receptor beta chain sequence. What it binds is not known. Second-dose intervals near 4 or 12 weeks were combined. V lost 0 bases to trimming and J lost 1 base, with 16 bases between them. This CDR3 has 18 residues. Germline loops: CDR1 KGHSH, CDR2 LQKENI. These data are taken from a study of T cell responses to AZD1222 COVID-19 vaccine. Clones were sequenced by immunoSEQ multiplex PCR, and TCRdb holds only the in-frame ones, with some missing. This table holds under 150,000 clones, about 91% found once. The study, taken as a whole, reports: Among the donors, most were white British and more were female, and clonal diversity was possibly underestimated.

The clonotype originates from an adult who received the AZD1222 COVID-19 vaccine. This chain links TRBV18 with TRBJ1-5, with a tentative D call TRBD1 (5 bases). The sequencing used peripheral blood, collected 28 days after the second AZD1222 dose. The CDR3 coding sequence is TGTGCCAGCTCACCACCCACTCCTCTGGGGGGGAGCAATCAGCCCCAGCATTTT. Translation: CASSPPTPLGGSNQPQHF.